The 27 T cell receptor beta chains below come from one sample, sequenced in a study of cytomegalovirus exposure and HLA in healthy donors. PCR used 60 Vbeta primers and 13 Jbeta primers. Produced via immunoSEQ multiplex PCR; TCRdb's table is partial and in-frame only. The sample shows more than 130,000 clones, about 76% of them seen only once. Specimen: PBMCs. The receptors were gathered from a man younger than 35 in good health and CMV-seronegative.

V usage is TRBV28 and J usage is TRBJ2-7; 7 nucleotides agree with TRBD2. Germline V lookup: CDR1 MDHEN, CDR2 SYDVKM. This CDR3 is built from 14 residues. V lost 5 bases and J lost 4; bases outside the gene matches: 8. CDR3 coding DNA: TGTGCCAGCAGTATATTGGGGGGGACGTACGAGCAGTACTTC. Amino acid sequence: CASSILGGTYEQYF. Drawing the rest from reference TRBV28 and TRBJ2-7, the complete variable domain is DVKVTQSSRYLVKRTGEKVFLECVQDMDHENMFWYRQDPGLGLRLIYFSYDVKMKEKGDIPEGYSVSREKKERFSLILESASTNQTSMYLCASSILGGTYEQYFGPGTRLTVT.

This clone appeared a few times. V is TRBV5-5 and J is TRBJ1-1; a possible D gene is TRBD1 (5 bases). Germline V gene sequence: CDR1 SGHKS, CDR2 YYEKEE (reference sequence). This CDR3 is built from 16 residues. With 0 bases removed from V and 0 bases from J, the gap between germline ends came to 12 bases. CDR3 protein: CASSLAGAGLNTEAFF. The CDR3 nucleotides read TGTGCCAGCAGCTTGGCCGGAGCAGGGCTGAACACTGAAGCTTTCTTT.

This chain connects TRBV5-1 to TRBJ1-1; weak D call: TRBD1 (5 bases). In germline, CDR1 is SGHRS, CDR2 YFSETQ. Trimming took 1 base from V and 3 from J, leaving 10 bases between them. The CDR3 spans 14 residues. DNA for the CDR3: TGCGCCAGCAGCTTGCTGGGGGGAGACACTGAAGCTTTCTTT. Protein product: CASSLLGGDTEAFF.

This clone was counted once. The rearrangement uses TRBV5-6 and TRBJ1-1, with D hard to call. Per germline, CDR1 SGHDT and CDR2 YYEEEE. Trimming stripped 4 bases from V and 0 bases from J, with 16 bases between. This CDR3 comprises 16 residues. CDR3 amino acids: CASSLIDTVMNTEAFF. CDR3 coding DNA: TGTGCCAGCAGCCTTATTGATACGGTAATGAACACTGAAGCTTTCTTT.

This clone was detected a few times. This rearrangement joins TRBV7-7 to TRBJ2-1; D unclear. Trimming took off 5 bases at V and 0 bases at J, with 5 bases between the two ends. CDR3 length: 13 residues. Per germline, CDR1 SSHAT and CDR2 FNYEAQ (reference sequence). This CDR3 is CASSPPSYNEQFF. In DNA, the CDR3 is TGTGCCAGCAGCCCTCCCTCCTACAATGAGCAGTTCTTC.

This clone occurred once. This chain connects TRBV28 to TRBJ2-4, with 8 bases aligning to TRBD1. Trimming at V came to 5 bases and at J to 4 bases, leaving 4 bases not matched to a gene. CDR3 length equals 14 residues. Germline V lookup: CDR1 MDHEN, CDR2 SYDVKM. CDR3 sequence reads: CASSTRTGKNIQYF. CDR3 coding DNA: TGTGCCAGCAGTACGCGGACAGGGAAAAACATTCAGTACTTC.

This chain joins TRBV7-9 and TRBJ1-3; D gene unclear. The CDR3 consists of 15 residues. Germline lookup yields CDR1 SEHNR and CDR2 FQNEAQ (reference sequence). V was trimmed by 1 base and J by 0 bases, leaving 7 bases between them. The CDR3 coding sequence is TGTGCCAGCAGCTTAGTCAAGAGCTCTGGAAACACCATATATTTT. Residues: CASSLVKSSGNTIYF.

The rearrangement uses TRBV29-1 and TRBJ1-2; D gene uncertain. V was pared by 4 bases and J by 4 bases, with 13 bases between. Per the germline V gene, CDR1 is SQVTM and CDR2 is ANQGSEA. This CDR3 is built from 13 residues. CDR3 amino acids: CSVVGGSSYGYTF. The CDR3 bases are TGCAGCGTTGTTGGCGGATCCTCCTATGGCTACACCTTC.

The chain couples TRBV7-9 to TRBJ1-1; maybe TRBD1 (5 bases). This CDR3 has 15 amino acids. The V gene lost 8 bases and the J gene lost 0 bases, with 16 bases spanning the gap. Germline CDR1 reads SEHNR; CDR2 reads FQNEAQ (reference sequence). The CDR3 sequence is CASSPMGLLNTEAFF. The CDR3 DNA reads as TGTGCCAGCTCTCCGATGGGACTGTTGAACACTGAAGCTTTCTTT.

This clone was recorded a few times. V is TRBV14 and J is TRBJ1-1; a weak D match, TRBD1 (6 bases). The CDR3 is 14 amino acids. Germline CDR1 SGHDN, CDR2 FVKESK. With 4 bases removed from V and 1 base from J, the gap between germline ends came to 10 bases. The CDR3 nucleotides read TGTGCCAGCAGCCTACAGGGAGCGAACACTGAAGCTTTCTTT. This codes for CASSLQGANTEAFF.

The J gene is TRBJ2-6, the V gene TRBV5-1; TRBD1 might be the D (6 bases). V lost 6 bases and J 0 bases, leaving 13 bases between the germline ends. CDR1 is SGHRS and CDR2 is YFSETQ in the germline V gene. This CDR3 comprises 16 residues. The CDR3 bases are TGCGCCAGCACCAGACAGGTATCCTCTGGGGCCAACGTCCTGACTTTC. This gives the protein CASTRQVSSGANVLTF.

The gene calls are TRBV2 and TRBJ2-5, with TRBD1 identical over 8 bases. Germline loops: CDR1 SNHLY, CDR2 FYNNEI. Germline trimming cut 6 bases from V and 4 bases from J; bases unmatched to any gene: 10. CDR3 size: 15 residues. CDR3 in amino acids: CASRAPDRVGETQYF. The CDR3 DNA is TGTGCCAGCAGAGCACCGGACAGGGTTGGAGAGACCCAGTACTTC.

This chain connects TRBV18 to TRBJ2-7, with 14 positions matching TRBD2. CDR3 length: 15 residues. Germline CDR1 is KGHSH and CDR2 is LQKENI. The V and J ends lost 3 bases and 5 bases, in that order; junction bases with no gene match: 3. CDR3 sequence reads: CASSPRTSGGNEQYF. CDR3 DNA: TGTGCCAGCTCACCCCGGACTAGCGGGGGGAACGAGCAGTACTTC.

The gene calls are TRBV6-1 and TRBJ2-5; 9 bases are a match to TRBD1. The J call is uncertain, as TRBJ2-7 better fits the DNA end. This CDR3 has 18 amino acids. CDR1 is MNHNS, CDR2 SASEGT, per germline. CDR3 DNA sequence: TGTGCCAGCAGTGAACACGGACAGGGGCGCCCGAGCTCCTACGAGCAGTACTTC. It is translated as CASSEHGQGRPSSYEQYF.

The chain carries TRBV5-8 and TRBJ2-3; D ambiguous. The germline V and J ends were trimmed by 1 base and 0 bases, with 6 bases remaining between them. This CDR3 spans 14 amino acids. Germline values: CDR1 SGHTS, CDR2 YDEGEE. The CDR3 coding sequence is TGTGCCAGCAGCTTGTATCCTAGCACAGATACGCAGTATTTT. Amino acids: CASSLYPSTDTQYF.

The CDR3: CASNRDSLYEQYF. The DNA of the CDR3 is TGTGCCTCGAACCGGGACAGTCTTTACGAGCAGTACTTC. This rearrangement joins TRBV30 to TRBJ2-7; TRBD1 matches 7 bases. The CDR3 is 13 amino acids. V was clipped by 7 bases and J by 4 bases; unmatched bases: 10. The V gene's germline CDR1 is GTSNPN and CDR2 SVGIG (reference sequence).

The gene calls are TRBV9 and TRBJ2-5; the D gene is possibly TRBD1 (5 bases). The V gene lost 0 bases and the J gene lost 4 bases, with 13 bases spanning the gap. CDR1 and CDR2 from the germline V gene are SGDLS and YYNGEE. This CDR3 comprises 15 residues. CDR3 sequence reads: CASSVDGRAGETQYF. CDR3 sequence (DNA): TGTGCCAGCAGCGTAGATGGCAGGGCAGGAGAGACCCAGTACTTC.

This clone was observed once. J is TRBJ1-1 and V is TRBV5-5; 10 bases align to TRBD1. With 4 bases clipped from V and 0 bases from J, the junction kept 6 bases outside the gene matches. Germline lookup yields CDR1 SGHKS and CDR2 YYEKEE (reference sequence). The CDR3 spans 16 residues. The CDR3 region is CASSQDRGEMNTEAFF. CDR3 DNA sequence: TGTGCCAGCAGCCAGGACAGGGGGGAAATGAACACTGAAGCTTTCTTT.

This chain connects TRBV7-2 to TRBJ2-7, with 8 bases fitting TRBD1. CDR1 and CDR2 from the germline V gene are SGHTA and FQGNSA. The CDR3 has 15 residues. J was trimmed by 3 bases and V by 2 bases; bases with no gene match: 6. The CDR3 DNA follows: TGTGCCAGCAGCTTAAGCGCAGGGGGCATCTACGAGCAGTACTTC. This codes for CASSLSAGGIYEQYF.

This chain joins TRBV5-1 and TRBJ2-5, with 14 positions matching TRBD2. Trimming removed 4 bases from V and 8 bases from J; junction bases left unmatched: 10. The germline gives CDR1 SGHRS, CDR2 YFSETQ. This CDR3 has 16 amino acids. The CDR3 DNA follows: TGCGCCAGCAGCCATGGACTAGCGGGAGGACCGGTAACCCAGTACTTC. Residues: CASSHGLAGGPVTQYF. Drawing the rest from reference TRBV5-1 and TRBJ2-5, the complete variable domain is KAGVTQTPRYLIKTRGQQVTLSCSPISGHRSVSWYQQTPGQGLQFLFEYFSETQRNKGNFPGRFSGRQFSNSRSEMNVSTLELGDSALYLCASSHGLAGGPVTQYFGPGTRLLVL.

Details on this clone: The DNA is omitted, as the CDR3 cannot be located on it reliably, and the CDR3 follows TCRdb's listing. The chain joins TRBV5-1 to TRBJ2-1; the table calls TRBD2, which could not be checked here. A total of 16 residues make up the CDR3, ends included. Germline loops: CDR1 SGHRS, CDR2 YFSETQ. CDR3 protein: CASSLRAGTSYNEQFF.

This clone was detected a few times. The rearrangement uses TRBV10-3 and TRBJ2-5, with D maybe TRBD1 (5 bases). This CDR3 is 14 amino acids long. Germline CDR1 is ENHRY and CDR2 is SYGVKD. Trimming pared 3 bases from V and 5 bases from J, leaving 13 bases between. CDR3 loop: CAISDTGDWETQYF. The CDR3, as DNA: TGTGCCATCAGTGATACAGGAGACTGGGAGACCCAGTACTTC.

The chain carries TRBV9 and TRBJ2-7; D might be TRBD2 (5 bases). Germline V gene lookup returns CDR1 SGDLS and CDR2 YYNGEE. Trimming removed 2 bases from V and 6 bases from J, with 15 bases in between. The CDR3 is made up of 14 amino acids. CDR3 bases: TGTGCCAGCAGCGTTGAGGGATTCCGGTCCGAGCAGTACTTC. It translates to CASSVEGFRSEQYF.

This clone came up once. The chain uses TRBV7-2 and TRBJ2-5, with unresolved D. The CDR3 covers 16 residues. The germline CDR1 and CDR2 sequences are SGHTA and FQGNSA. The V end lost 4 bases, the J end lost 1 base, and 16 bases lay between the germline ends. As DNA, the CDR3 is TGTGCCAGCAGCTGGCGGCCTAAGAGCTTCCAAGAGACCCAGTACTTC. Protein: CASSWRPKSFQETQYF.

Written as DNA, the CDR3 is TGTGCCAGCAGCCCTAGCGGGGGGGCCATCGATGAGCAGTTCTTC. Encoded protein: CASSPSGGAIDEQFF. The chain is built from TRBV7-3 and TRBJ2-1; 12 bases map to TRBD2. Germline CDR1 reads SGHTA; CDR2 reads FQGTGA. The CDR3 extends over 15 amino acids. The V and J ends lost 5 bases and 8 bases, in that order; junction bases with no gene match: 7.

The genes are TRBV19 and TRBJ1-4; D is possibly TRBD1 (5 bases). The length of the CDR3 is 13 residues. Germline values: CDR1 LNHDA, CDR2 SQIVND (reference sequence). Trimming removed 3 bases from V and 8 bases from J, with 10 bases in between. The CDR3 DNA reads TGTGCCAGTAGTATCCAGGGTTACGAAAAACTGTTTTTT. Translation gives CASSIQGYEKLFF.

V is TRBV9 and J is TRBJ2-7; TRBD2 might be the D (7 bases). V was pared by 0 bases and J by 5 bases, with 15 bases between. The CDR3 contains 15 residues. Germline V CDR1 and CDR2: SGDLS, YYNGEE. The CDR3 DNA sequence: TGTGCCAGCAGCGTAGGGGGGGGCTTGGCACACGAGCAGTACTTC. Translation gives CASSVGGGLAHEQYF.